This T cell receptor (beta chain) appears in the sequencing data of a study of blood T cell repertoires in COVID-19. About the study: Both acute and convalescent COVID-19 samples were obtained from the United States, Italy and Spain.

Across over 20 US areas, participants ranged in age from 18 to 89 years. Participant reports of clinical history set cohort assignment. Authors' processing steps: Amplified reference gene primers provided the basis for estimating nucleated cell counts. Generated by immunoSEQ multiplex PCR, the TCRdb table keeps only in-frame clones and is missing some. V, J and clone size are those of that table, while D and trimming were read from the DNA. The data contain about 220,000 clones, 70% to 85% of them seen just once; the ten biggest clones take up roughly 3.5%. The trim removed 4 bases at V and 3 bases at J, leaving 8 bases unmatched. The CDR3 spans 16 residues. Germline V CDR1 and CDR2: KGHDR, SFDVKD.

The chain has TRBV24-1 and TRBJ2-7, with TRBD1 identical over 10 bases. Sequenced sample: PBMCs or T cells enriched from blood (not recorded which). The receptor comes from a woman aged 55-69 years who had recovered from COVID-19. The CDR3 DNA is TGTGCCACCAGTGAATCCGGGACAGGGGTGCGCTACGAGCAGTACTTC. Translated, it gives CATSESGTGVRYEQYF.